The 22 T cell receptor beta chains below were found in one sample sequenced in a study of long-term antiretroviral therapy in people with HIV. Survey-level resolution applied to immunoSEQ assay v3.0. Repertoires were generated with immunoSEQ multiplex PCR, while TCRdb's copy carries only in-frame clones and drops some. Of tens of thousands of clones listed, about 94% were seen once; the top ten hold around 2.7%. The material was unsorted PBMCs, obtained more than 7.1 years after starting antiretroviral therapy. Receptor source: a man aged 50 to 59 with HIV.

This sequence joins TRBV2 and TRBJ2-6, with TRBD1 as a possible D gene (5 bases). V dropped 7 bases and J dropped 0 bases, with 16 bases sitting between them. CDR1 is SNHLY, CDR2 FYNNEI, per germline. The CDR3 contains 17 residues. The CDR3 reads CASTPDSFASGANVLTF. CDR3 DNA sequence: TGTGCCAGCACCCCCGACAGCTTTGCCTCTGGGGCCAACGTCCTGACTTTC.

The rearrangement joins TRBV19 to TRBJ2-7; 7 bases line up with TRBD1. Germline lookup yields CDR1 LNHDA and CDR2 SQIVND (reference sequence). V dropped 5 bases and J dropped 2; count of bases not matched to a gene: 6. This CDR3 region has 14 residues. CDR3 in DNA: TGTGCCAGTAGTGAACAGGGGCCAACCTACGAGCAGTACTTC. Amino acid sequence: CASSEQGPTYEQYF.

The chain is built from TRBV5-1 and TRBJ2-3; 11 bases map to TRBD1. The CDR3 extends over 16 amino acids. Losses at the gene ends were 0 bases for V and 5 bases for J; bases not matched to a gene: 5. Germline V CDR1 and CDR2: SGHRS, YFSETQ. Here the CDR3 reads CASSLAGQGAVDTQYF. CDR3 sequence (DNA): TGCGCCAGCAGCTTGGCCGGACAGGGGGCTGTAGATACGCAGTATTTT.

The chain has TRBV21-1 and TRBJ2-7; the listed D gene, TRBD1, was not tested against the DNA. TRBV21-1 is marked as a pseudogene. The CDR3 spans 15 residues. CDR3 sequence: CASSKSPGHNYEQYF. In DNA form, the CDR3 reads TGTGCCAGCAGCAAAAGTCCCGGACACAACTACGAGCAGTACTTC.

The rearrangement uses TRBV6-5 and TRBJ1-1; D remains ambiguous. CDR3 length: 14 amino acids. The ends were cut back, 2 bases at V and 0 bases at J, with 7 bases in the middle. CDR1 is MNHEY, CDR2 SVGAGI, per germline. The CDR3 reads CASSYRNMNTEAFF. The CDR3 nucleotides read TGTGCCAGCAGTTACCGGAACATGAACACTGAAGCTTTCTTT.

This sequence joins TRBV7-3 and TRBJ2-3, with unresolved D. V was clipped by 2 bases and J by 10 bases, with 10 bases between them. Germline lookup yields CDR1 SGHTA and CDR2 FQGTGA. This CDR3 is built from 12 residues. CDR3 amino acids: CASSLGRDPQYF. In DNA, the CDR3 is TGTGCCAGCAGCTTAGGAAGGGATCCGCAGTATTTT.

This clone appeared once. This chain connects TRBV11-3 to TRBJ2-3; a weak D match, TRBD2 (7 bases). V lost 3 bases, J lost 4 bases, and 17 bases lay in between. Per germline, CDR1 SGHNT and CDR2 YENEEA. The CDR3 extends over 16 amino acids. The CDR3: CASSLGGGSSADTQYF. The CDR3 coding sequence is TGTGCCAGCAGCTTGGGAGGGGGAAGCTCCGCAGATACGCAGTATTTT.

The chain combines TRBV10-1 with TRBJ2-3; TRBD1 is a possible D gene (5 bases). Germline assignment: CDR1 WNHNN and CDR2 SYGVQD (reference sequence). V lost 4 bases and J 0 bases, leaving 14 bases between the germline ends. The CDR3 extends over 16 amino acids. The CDR3 DNA reads TGCGCCAGCAGTGTCGTACAGGTTACTAGCACAGATACGCAGTATTTT. Translating gives CASSVVQVTSTDTQYF.

The chain couples TRBV10-3 to TRBJ2-2, with 7 bases that match TRBD1. J was trimmed by 2 bases and V by 6 bases; bases with no gene match: 3. This CDR3 comprises 14 residues. The V gene's germline CDR1 is ENHRY and CDR2 SYGVKD. Here the CDR3 DNA reads TGTGCCATCAGCCGGACAGGAAACACCGGGGAGCTGTTTTTT. Encoded protein: CAISRTGNTGELFF.

The chain links TRBV6-1 to TRBJ1-5, with D possibly matching TRBD1 (5 bases). V was trimmed by 1 base and J by 3 bases, leaving 10 bases between them. This CDR3 is built from 15 residues. Germline V gives CDR1 MNHNS, CDR2 SASEGT. CDR3 DNA: TGTGCCAGCAGTGAAGATGGGGGACCCAATCAGCCCCAGCATTTT. Translation: CASSEDGGPNQPQHF.

The chain links TRBV10-2 to TRBJ1-3, with D unresolved. The CDR3 sequence is 13 residues long. V was shortened by 7 bases and J by 8 bases, with 15 bases between the two germline ends. The V gene's germline CDR1 is WSHSY and CDR2 SAAADI. As DNA, the CDR3 is TGCGCCAGCACCGAAACCTGGTGGGACACCATATATTTT. The encoded protein is CASTETWWDTIYF.

J is TRBJ1-1 and V is TRBV5-4; a weak D match, TRBD1 (5 bases). Germline V gene data show CDR1 as SGHNT and CDR2 as YYREEE (reference sequence). The CDR3 is 14 residues long. The germline V and J ends were trimmed by 3 bases and 1 base, with 10 bases remaining between them. The CDR3 is CASSSGQANTEAFF. CDR3 in DNA: TGTGCCAGCAGCTCTGGACAAGCGAACACTGAAGCTTTCTTT.

The gene calls are TRBV5-4 and TRBJ1-1; 9 bases fit TRBD1. Per germline, CDR1 SGHNT and CDR2 YYREEE (reference sequence). The CDR3 length is 13 residues. V lost 4 bases to trimming and J lost 4 bases; unmatched junction nucleotides: 2. The CDR3 sequence: CASSVDRGTEAFF. CDR3 bases: TGTGCCAGCAGCGTGGACAGGGGCACTGAAGCTTTCTTT.

This chain joins TRBV11-3 and TRBJ2-3; D not resolved. The CDR3 is made up of 16 amino acids. V lost 0 bases to trimming and J lost 4 bases, with 14 bases between them. In germline, CDR1 is SGHNT, CDR2 YENEEA. The CDR3 sequence: CASSLDWRSHPDTQYF. The CDR3 region has the DNA TGTGCCAGCAGCTTAGATTGGCGGAGTCATCCAGATACGCAGTATTTT.

This rearrangement joins TRBV28 to TRBJ2-1; TRBD1 aligns across 9 bases. Looked up from germline, CDR1 is MDHEN and CDR2 is SYDVKM. Trimming took 6 bases from V and 4 from J; bases not matched to a gene: 4. This CDR3 has 14 residues. CDR3 loop: CASRGTGRYNEQFF. CDR3 nucleotides: TGTGCCAGCAGGGGGACAGGGCGATACAATGAGCAGTTCTTC.

The chain employs TRBV6-1 and TRBJ2-2; 13 bases align to TRBD2. Per germline, CDR1 MNHNS and CDR2 SASEGT. The CDR3 has 15 residues. J lost 6 bases, V lost 6 bases, and 4 bases had no gene match. The CDR3 nucleotides read TGTGCCAGCAGCGTGACTAGCGGGGGGTCCGGGGAGCTGTTTTTT. Translated, it gives CASSVTSGGSGELFF.

This rearrangement joins TRBV6-5 to TRBJ2-7; D is uncertain. This CDR3 contains 14 residues. From germline, CDR1 is MNHEY and CDR2 SVGAGI. Trimming left V 2 bases short and J 0 bases short, with 8 bases between. CDR3 coding DNA: TGTGCCAGCAGTTACGGCGCGAGCTCCTACGAGCAGTACTTC. Residues: CASSYGASSYEQYF.

The V and J genes are TRBV7-2 and TRBJ2-4, with 8 bases matching TRBD1. V shed 0 bases and J 3 bases; nucleotides not matched to a gene: 10. This CDR3 spans 18 amino acids. Germline CDR1 and CDR2: SGHTA and FQGNSA. The CDR3 is CASSLATTGGFVKNIQYF. Written as DNA, the CDR3 is TGTGCCAGCAGCTTAGCGACTACAGGGGGATTTGTCAAAAACATTCAGTACTTC. Combining the CDR3 with reference TRBV7-2 and TRBJ2-4 gives the whole variable domain GAGVSQSPSNKVTEKGKDVELRCDPISGHTALYWYRQSLGQGLEFLIYFQGNSAPDKSGLPSDRFSAERTGGSVSTLTIQRTQQEDSAVYLCASSLATTGGFVKNIQYFGAGTRLSVL.

The chain uses TRBV5-1 and TRBJ2-5, with D perhaps given as TRBD1 or TRBD2 (5 bases each). Germline CDR1 is SGHRS and CDR2 is YFSETQ. There are 13 residues in the CDR3. The germline V and J ends were trimmed by 4 bases and 2 bases, with 9 bases remaining between them. The CDR3 is CASSRGRQETQYF. CDR3 sequence (DNA): TGCGCCAGCAGCAGGGGACGTCAAGAGACCCAGTACTTC.

The chain joins TRBV5-1 to TRBJ2-7; 7 nucleotides line up with TRBD1. Germline values: CDR1 SGHRS, CDR2 YFSETQ. V lost 0 bases to trimming and J lost 3 bases; unmatched junction nucleotides: 3. This CDR3 contains 14 residues. The CDR3 DNA follows: TGCGCCAGCAGCTTGGAGACAGGGTTCTACGAGCAGTACTTC. This translates into CASSLETGFYEQYF.

The chain employs TRBV27 and TRBJ1-1; 7 bases map to TRBD1. Germline loops: CDR1 MNHEY, CDR2 SMNVEV (reference sequence). V was pared by 3 bases and J by 3 bases, with 4 bases of the junction left unmatched. This CDR3 contains 14 residues. CDR3 sequence (DNA): TGTGCCAGCAGTTTCCGAGGGACAGACACTGAAGCTTTCTTT. Its protein product is CASSFRGTDTEAFF.

The chain couples TRBV10-2 to TRBJ1-1; the match to TRBD1 covers 9 bases. This CDR3 comprises 15 residues. CDR1 WSHSY and CDR2 SAAADI come from the germline V gene. Germline trimming cut 7 bases from V and 0 bases from J; bases unmatched to any gene: 6. CDR3 amino acids: CASIRQGEVNTEAFF. The CDR3, as DNA: TGCGCCAGCATCCGACAGGGGGAGGTGAACACTGAAGCTTTCTTT.